A selection of T cell receptor beta chains follows, all from one sample in a study of shared clonotypes between healthy human individuals. The protocol was immunoSEQ multiplex PCR, while the TCRdb copy is restricted to in-frame clones and leaves out a portion. Of over 2 million clones in the sample, 85% to 95% were seen once. Sequencing used naive CD4+ T cells sorted from blood. The receptor set was obtained from a man between 18 and 29 years old in good health. Each CDR3 is given with its conserved first and last residue. The order of the fields is clone size, D gene, V gene, J gene, CDR3 DNA, CDR3 protein. D genes are given only for firm matches. The listing skips clone size in some rows; elsewhere it reads once, few, many or a size class.

>-|-|TRBV7-9|TRBJ1-4
TGTGCCAGCAGCCTCCGGGATATAGCAACTAATGAAAAACTGTTTTTT
CASSLRDIATNEKLFF
>-|-|TRBV9|TRBJ1-1
TGTGCCAGCAGCGTAGGCCCTTTGATCGCCAACACTGAAGCTTTCTTT
CASSVGPLIANTEAFF
>-|TRBD2|TRBV9|TRBJ2-5
TGTGCCAGCAGCCCAGGGACTAGCGTGTACCAAGAGACCCAGTACTTC
CASSPGTSVYQETQYF
>-|-|TRBV6-5|TRBJ1-2
TGTGCCAGCAGGATCTCTACAGGATCGTATGGCTACACCTTC
CASRISTGSYGYTF
>-|TRBD2|TRBV9|TRBJ2-5
TGTGCCAGCAGCGTAGGAACTAGCGGGGTGCAAGAGACCCAGTACTTC
CASSVGTSGVQETQYF
>-|-|TRBV5-1|TRBJ1-2
TGCGCCAGCAGCGGATCGGGGGCGAACTATGGCTACACCTTC
CASSGSGANYGYTF
>-|-|TRBV11-2|TRBJ2-1
TGTGCCAGCAAGGCCCTCCGGGGGAGCTCCTACAATGAGCAGTTCTTC
CASKALRGSSYNEQFF
>-|TRBD2|TRBV2|TRBJ2-1
TGTGCCAGCAAAACGGGAGGGCCCTCCCCCTACAATGAGCAGTTCTTC
CASKTGGPSPYNEQFF
>-|-|TRBV7-9|TRBJ2-3
TGTGCCAGCAGCCAATTGGGTTTTGGCACAGATACGCAGTATTTT
CASSQLGFGTDTQYF
>few|-|TRBV18|TRBJ1-6
TGTGCCAGCTCATCACTCGAGAATTCACCCCTCCACTTT
CASSSLENSPLHF
>-|-|TRBV10-3|TRBJ1-1
TGTGCCATCAGGGACAGAGTCTTCACTGAAGCTTTCTTT
CAIRDRVFTEAFF
>-|-|TRBV5-1|TRBJ2-1
TGCGCCAGCAGCTTGGGGCAGGGGGACTTCAATGAGCAGTTCTTC
CASSLGQGDFNEQFF
>-|TRBD1|TRBV7-3|TRBJ2-3
TGTGCCAGCAGCTCTAACCCCGGGACAGGGATGAATTTT
CASSSNPGTGMNF
>few|-|TRBV6-5|TRBJ1-5
TGTGCCAGCAGTCCGTGGGGACAAAGCAATCAGCCCCAGCATTTT
CASSPWGQSNQPQHF
>-|TRBD1|TRBV19|TRBJ2-7
TGTGCCAGCCTTTCGACAGGGACCTACGAGCAGTACTTC
CASLSTGTYEQYF
>-|TRBD1|TRBV7-2|TRBJ2-6
TGTGCCAGCAGCTTAGTGGCAGGGGGCAACGTCCTGACTTTC
CASSLVAGGNVLTF
>once|-|TRBV29-1|TRBJ1-2
TGCAGCGTTGGGGATTCGATAGGTGGCTACACCTTC
CSVGDSIGGYTF
>-|-|TRBV18|TRBJ2-2
TGTGCCAGCTCACCCCCGCAGGGGCCGGGCACCGGGGAGCTGTTTTTT
CASSPPQGPGTGELFF
>-|-|TRBV7-2|TRBJ1-6
TGTGCCAGCAGCATACATGGATCTAATTCACCCCTCCACTTT
CASSIHGSNSPLHF
>-|TRBD2|TRBV7-6|TRBJ2-3
TGTGCCAGCAGCTCCGTAGCGGGAGTAGCAGATACGCAGTATTTT
CASSSVAGVADTQYF
>-|-|TRBV27|TRBJ1-1
TGTGCCAGCATCTCCTCGTCGGGATACACTGAAGCTTTCTTT
CASISSSGYTEAFF
>-|TRBD2|TRBV19|TRBJ2-5
TGTGCCAGTAGTATAGGTGGGACTAGCGGAAGGGAGACCCAGTACTTC
CASSIGGTSGRETQYF
>-|-|TRBV2|TRBJ2-2
TGTGCCAGCAGTCCAGAGGCAGGGAACACCGGGGAGCTGTTTTTT
CASSPEAGNTGELFF
>-|-|TRBV7-9|TRBJ1-4
TGTGCCAGCAGCTCCACGGGGCTATGGGAAAAACTGTTTTTT
CASSSTGLWEKLFF
>-|TRBD1|TRBV5-4|TRBJ2-7
TGTGCCAGCAGTCGAGATCGAACCGGGACAGGGCACTACGAGCAGTACTTC
CASSRDRTGTGHYEQYF
>-|-|TRBV5-1|TRBJ1-1
TGCGCCAGCAGCTTGGTCAGGGCCAACACTGAAGCTTTCTTT
CASSLVRANTEAFF
>-|-|TRBV9|TRBJ2-7
TGTGCCAGCAGCGTAGAACTGGGGGCCTCCTACGAGCAGTACTTC
CASSVELGASYEQYF
>-|-|TRBV6-6|TRBJ1-2
TGTGCCGGCACCGAGGTGCGGGTTAACTATGGCTACACCTTC
CAGTEVRVNYGYTF